Listed below are T cell receptor beta chains from one sample, sequenced in a study of regulatory T cells in long-lasting Graves disease. TCRdb re-called the multiplex PCR reads through MiXCR, storing one row per CDR3 protein. Here the sample spans 450,000 or so distinct CDR3 sequences, around 21% being singletons. The specimen comprised peripheral blood mononuclear cells (PBMCs), sampled when the disease was refractory, from a patient treated with antithyroid drugs. These receptors were collected from a female donor with Graves disease. Both conserved end residues are part of each CDR3. D genes are given only for firm matches. Size is stated for part of the rows, as once, few or many counts, or as a class when the clone is expanded.

j_call d_call v_call clone_size cdr3_nt cdr3_aa
TRBJ2-7 TRBD2 TRBV11-3 many TGTGCCAGCAGCCAGACCAACTCGGGACTAGCGTTTTACGAGCAGTACTTC CASSQTNSGLAFYEQYF
TRBJ2-7 - TRBV9 - TGTGCCAGCAGCCCTCGGATGCTTGACTACGAGCAGTACTTC CASSPRMLDYEQYF
TRBJ1-1 - TRBV6-1 many TGTGCCAGCAGAACCGGGACGTCCAACACTGAAGCTTTCTTT CASRTGTSNTEAFF
TRBJ1-1 - TRBV3-1 many TGTGCCAGCAGCAAAGGCGACCTTACCCTGAGGGGGACTGAAGCTTTCTTT CASSKGDLTLRGTEAFF
TRBJ1-2 TRBD1 TRBV25-1 - TGTGCCAGCAGTGACTTAAGACCGGGACAGGGGTATGGCTACACCTTC CASSDLRPGQGYGYTF
TRBJ2-5 TRBD2 TRBV11-2 many TGTGCCAGCAGCTTAGTAGCGGGGACCGGGAGGGAGACCCAGTACTTC CASSLVAGTGRETQYF
TRBJ2-2 - TRBV19 many TGTGCCAGTAGTATGGAGGCAGGGGTGAGCGGGGAGCTGTTTTTT CASSMEAGVSGELFF
TRBJ2-2 - TRBV12-3/TRBV12-4 many TGTGCCAGCAGTCCCGAAGCGGGTGCGAACACCGGGGAGCTGTTTTTT CASSPEAGANTGELFF
TRBJ1-1 - TRBV7-2 few TGTGCCAGCAGCCCCGACAGGCCTCGATACACTGAAGCTTTCTTT CASSPDRPRYTEAFF
TRBJ1-6 TRBD1 TRBV19 - TGTGCCAGCAGGCCGGGACAGAGTAATTCACCCCTCCACTTT CASRPGQSNSPLHF
TRBJ2-7 - TRBV18 many TGTGCCAGCTCTTCCTCCTTGGAGCAGTACTTC CASSSSLEQYF
TRBJ1-2 - TRBV19 - TGTGCCAGAGAAGAACGGACAGCCTGCTACTATGGCTACACCTTC CAREERTACYYGYTF
TRBJ2-2 - TRBV5-1 few TGCGCCAGCAGACCTCGTACCGGGGAGCTGTTTTTT CASRPRTGELFF
TRBJ2-5 - TRBV20-1 many TGCAGTGCTAGAGATCTGCGGCTACTGGAGACCCAGTACTTC CSARDLRLLETQYF
TRBJ2-2 - TRBV6-2/TRBV6-3 few TGTGCCAGCAGTTACGATAGGGGAATTACCGGGGAGCTGTTTTTT CASSYDRGITGELFF
TRBJ2-3 TRBD2 TRBV2 - TGTGCCAGCAGTGAAGCCCCGGGACTAGAAGATACGCAGTATTTT CASSEAPGLEDTQYF
TRBJ2-3 - TRBV11-2 - TGTGCCAGCAGCTTAACAGCAGCGATCACAGATACGCAGTATTTT CASSLTAAITDTQYF
TRBJ2-3 TRBD2 TRBV28 - TGTGCCAGCAGTCCCCGGACTAGCGGGAGCCAAACAGATACGCAGTATTTT CASSPRTSGSQTDTQYF
TRBJ2-2 - TRBV15 - TGTGCCACCAGCAGGACCAGGAGTAGCGGCACCGGGGAGCTGTTTTTT CATSRTRSSGTGELFF
TRBJ1-1 - TRBV20-1 few TGCAGTGCTCCCCCCCCCTTTGAAGCTTTCTTT CSAPPPFEAFF
TRBJ2-4 - TRBV12-3/TRBV12-4 many TGTGCCAGCAGTTTATTGACGGTTACATCCATTCAGTACTTC CASSLLTVTSIQYF
TRBJ2-5 - TRBV29-1 - TGCAGCGTTGTAATCGGGGGCAGTTGGGAGACCCAGTACTTC CSVVIGGSWETQYF
TRBJ2-5 - TRBV9 - TGTGCCAGCAGCCCGACCGACAGGACCGGACGGACCCAGTACTTC CASSPTDRTGRTQYF
TRBJ2-5 - TRBV2 many TGTGCCAGCAAGGCAGGGGCGGGAGAGACCCAGTACTTC CASKAGAGETQYF
TRBJ2-7 TRBD1 TRBV24-1 once TGTGCCACCAGTGACTGGGGCCAGGGGGCCTACGAGCAGTACTTC CATSDWGQGAYEQYF
TRBJ2-7 TRBD1 TRBV13 many TGTGCCAGCAGCTTGGGACAGGGGTATGACGAGCAGTACTTC CASSLGQGYDEQYF